This T cell receptor beta chain was identified during a study of cytomegalovirus exposure and HLA in healthy donors. This PCR relied on a set of 60 Vbeta primers and 13 Jbeta primers. Sequenced by immunoSEQ multiplex PCR; TCRdb stores in-frame clones only, minus some. This table holds about 150,000 clones, roughly 82% found once. The CDR3 extends over 14 amino acids. Per the germline V gene, CDR1 is SGHDT and CDR2 is YYEEEE. V was clipped by 2 bases and J by 7 bases, with 13 bases between them. The sequence was obtained from a woman aged 50 to 60 in good health and CMV-seropositive. Source material: PBMCs. V is TRBV5-6 and J is TRBJ1-5, with D tentatively TRBD1 (5 bases). CDR3 loop: CASSLRGKSQPQHF. Here the CDR3 DNA reads TGTGCCAGCAGCTTAAGGGGTAAGAGCCAGCCCCAGCATTTT.